The 8 T cell receptor beta chains below come from one sample, sequenced in a study of blood T cell repertoires in COVID-19. Profiling relied on immunoSEQ multiplex PCR, and the TCRdb table lists in-frame clones only, not all of them. Among over 250,000 clones listed, about four fifths were seen once. The sample comprised PBMCs or T cells enriched from blood (not recorded which). The source of these receptors is a man between 40 and 49 years old who had been exposed to COVID-19.

CDR3 in amino acids: CASTSNHNEQFF. The DNA for the CDR3 is TGTGCCAGCACTAGCAATCACAATGAGCAGTTCTTC. The V gene is TRBV6-5, the J gene TRBJ2-1; TRBD2 might be the D (5 bases). CDR1 is MNHEY, CDR2 SVGAGI, per germline. V was trimmed by 7 bases and J by 5 bases, leaving 9 bases between them. CDR3 length equals 12 residues.

This sequence joins TRBV29-1 and TRBJ1-2; perhaps TRBD1 as D (6 bases). Trimming removed 4 bases from V and 6 bases from J, with 12 bases in between. Germline V CDR1 and CDR2: SQVTM, ANQGSEA. The CDR3 consists of 12 residues. For the CDR3, the DNA is TGCAGCGTTGGAGAAGGGGGTGATGGCTACACCTTC. Its translation: CSVGEGGDGYTF.

The chain carries TRBV7-9 and TRBJ2-7; 10 bases fit TRBD1. V shed 6 bases, J shed 5 bases, and the junction held 10 bases outside the gene matches. Looked up from germline, CDR1 is SEHNR and CDR2 is FQNEAQ (reference sequence). CDR3 length: 15 amino acids. In DNA form, the CDR3 reads TGTGCCAGCAGTCCGATTGGGACAGGGGAGGACGAGCAGTACTTC. Translation: CASSPIGTGEDEQYF. Together with reference TRBV7-9 and TRBJ2-7, the CDR3 gives the full variable domain: DTGVSQNPRHKITKRGQNVTFRCDPISEHNRLYWYRQTLGQGPEFLTYFQNEAQLEKSRLLSDRFSAERPKGSFSTLEIQRTEQGDSAMYLCASSPIGTGEDEQYFGPGTRLTVT.

CDR3 loop: CASSTGTGDTEAFF. CDR3 sequence (DNA): TGTGCCAGCTCAACCGGGACAGGAGACACTGAAGCTTTCTTT. The V gene is TRBV18, the J gene TRBJ1-1, with 8 bases aligning to TRBD1. The germline CDR1 and CDR2 sequences are KGHSH and LQKENI. Germline trimming cut 5 bases from V and 3 bases from J; bases unmatched to any gene: 5. This CDR3 is 14 amino acids long.

The V call is TRBV11-2, the J call TRBJ1-5, with D unclear. Looked up from germline, CDR1 is SGHAT and CDR2 is FQNNGV. Trimming took 3 bases from V and 3 from J, leaving 12 bases between them. The CDR3 totals 15 residues. CDR3 sequence: CASSLRAGINQPQHF. The CDR3 DNA reads TGTGCCAGCAGCTTGAGGGCTGGGATCAATCAGCCCCAGCATTTT.

This sequence joins TRBV7-3 and TRBJ2-2, with D possibly matching TRBD2 (6 bases). The germline V and J ends were trimmed by 0 bases and 6 bases, with 20 bases remaining between them. This CDR3 contains 18 residues. Germline CDR1 SGHTA, CDR2 FQGTGA. CDR3 amino acids: CASSLTVANRGSSGELFF. DNA for the CDR3: TGTGCCAGCAGCTTAACAGTGGCCAACCGGGGGAGTTCCGGGGAGCTGTTTTTT.

The V gene is TRBV9, the J gene TRBJ1-4; D gene uncertain. Germline V lookup: CDR1 SGDLS, CDR2 YYNGEE. This CDR3 is built from 16 residues. The V gene lost 2 bases and the J gene lost 0 bases, with 11 bases spanning the gap. CDR3 residues: CASSVSPASTNEKLFF. The DNA for the CDR3 is TGTGCCAGCAGCGTCAGTCCCGCTTCAACTAATGAAAAACTGTTTTTT.

The chain carries TRBV12-3 or TRBV12-4 and TRBJ1-2; D is unresolved. With 6 bases removed from V and 13 bases from J, the gap between germline ends came to 18 bases. The CDR3 length is 12 residues. CDR3 DNA: TGTGCCAGCAGCTCCCCGACGTCCGCAGGCACCTTC. It translates to CASSSPTSAGTF.